The present entry profiles one TCR beta chain with its context. Antigen unknown. This CDR3 comprises 14 residues. Trimming removed 9 bases from V and 5 bases from J, with 20 bases in between. Germline assignment: CDR1 SGHDT and CDR2 YYEEEE. These data are taken from a study of post-analysis software for immune sequencing data. Overall study: Both relapsing-remitting and secondary progressive multiple sclerosis featured among the disease courses, as did progressive-relapsing multiple sclerosis. Overall study findings and caveats: The study found significantly lower normalized Chao1 diversity in multiple sclerosis patients than in controls. Strong co-clustering by F measure linked samples that shared a preparation batch. When patients were compared with controls, roughly five TRBV segments were more frequent, TRBV5-6, TRBV5-1 and TRBV20-1 among them.

Researchers reported that TCR beta cDNA libraries carried unique molecular identifiers. MiXCR, applied by TCRdb to the PCR reads, yields one record per CDR3 protein. The sample contains approximately 630,000 distinct CDR3 sequences, 55% to 60% of which appear only once. This sequence originates from a girl aged 2-10 years with multiple sclerosis. The J gene is TRBJ1-2, the V gene TRBV5-6, with D maybe TRBD1 (5 bases). The sample comprised blood. The CDR3: CATRGAGRDYGYTF. CDR3 in DNA: TGTGCCACTAGAGGGGCTGGCAGGGATTATGGCTACACCTTC. Full variable domain (rest looked up from reference TRBV5-6 and TRBJ1-2): DAGVTQSPTHLIKTRGQQVTLRCSPKSGHDTVSWYQQALGQGPQFIFQYYEEEERQRGNFPDRFSGHQFPNYSSELNVNALLLGDSALYLCATRGAGRDYGYTFGSGTRLTVV.